Each of the 2 T cell receptor beta chains below was sequenced from the same sample in a study of shared clonotypes between healthy human individuals. Assay: immunoSEQ multiplex PCR; the TCRdb copy retains only in-frame clones and omits some. The data show nearly 750,000 clones, 72% seen once. Sequencing was done on a sample of memory CD4+ T cells sorted from blood. Subset denoted: CD45RA-negative fraction. The receptors here all came from a woman in her twenties or thirties in good health.

This chain links TRBV30 with TRBJ1-1; TRBD1 matches 10 bases. V shed 2 bases, J shed 11 bases, and the junction held 11 bases outside the gene matches. The germline gives CDR1 GTSNPN, CDR2 SVGIG (reference sequence). The CDR3 length is 14 residues. The CDR3 is CAWSPSGQGGRAFF. The CDR3 DNA reads TGTGCCTGGAGTCCGTCTGGACAGGGGGGGAGGGCTTTCTTT.

This clone was detected only once. The V and J genes are TRBV11-2 and TRBJ2-7; D remains ambiguous. V lost 0 bases and J lost 4, with 13 bases in between. Germline CDR1 is SGHAT and CDR2 is FQNNGV. The CDR3 runs to 15 residues. In nucleotides, the CDR3 is TGTGCCAGCAGCTTAGAATTTGCGGCACCTTACGAGCAGTACTTC. Its protein product is CASSLEFAAPYEQYF.